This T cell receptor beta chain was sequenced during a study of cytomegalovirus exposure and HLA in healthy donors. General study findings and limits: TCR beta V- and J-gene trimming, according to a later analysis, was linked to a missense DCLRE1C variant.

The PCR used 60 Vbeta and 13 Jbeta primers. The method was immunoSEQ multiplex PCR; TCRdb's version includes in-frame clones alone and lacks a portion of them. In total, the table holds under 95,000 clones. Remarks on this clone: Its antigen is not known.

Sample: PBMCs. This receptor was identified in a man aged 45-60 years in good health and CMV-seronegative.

The CDR3: CASSTTTGYHYEQYF. The CDR3 DNA reads as TGTGCCAGCAGTACAACGACAGGGTATCACTACGAGCAGTACTTC. The chain is built from TRBV6-1 and TRBJ2-7; 7 positions match TRBD1. The CDR3 totals 15 residues. CDR1 is MNHNS and CDR2 is SASEGT in the germline V gene. Trimming cost V 5 bases and J 3 bases; bases outside gene matches: 10.